These 16 T cell receptor beta chains share one sample of origin, sequenced in a study of cytomegalovirus exposure and HLA in healthy donors (dated by TCRdb to about 2017). Library method: the immunoSEQ multiplex PCR assay. The multiplex PCR relied on a mix of 60 forward primers for TCR Vbeta segments and 13 reverse primers for TCR Jbeta segments. As stored in TCRdb, this immuneACCESS dataset retains in-frame rearrangements with V and J assigned. A fraction of the clones does not appear; measured against another copy, unresolved V genes explain less than half of the discrepancy, and the remainder lacks a known reason. The sample table lists 80,000 to 130,000 clones, around 75% of them with a count of one. The leading ten clones occupy roughly 14% of the sample. Sequencing was done on a sample of PBMCs. The source of these receptors is a male donor in good health and CMV-seropositive.

The V call is TRBV7-2, the J call TRBJ1-3; no reliable D call. The CDR3 is made up of 18 amino acids. V lost 1 base, J lost 0 bases, and 16 bases lay in between. The germline V gene encodes CDR1 SGHTA and CDR2 FQGNSA. CDR3 amino acids: CASSLVGRAALSGNTIYF. CDR3 nucleotide sequence: TGTGCCAGCAGCTTAGTCGGGCGGGCAGCACTCTCTGGAAACACCATATATTTT. The entire variable domain, with the rest obtained from reference TRBV7-2 and TRBJ1-3, is as follows: GAGVSQSPSNKVTEKGKDVELRCDPISGHTALYWYRQSLGQGLEFLIYFQGNSAPDKSGLPSDRFSAERTGGSVSTLTIQRTQQEDSAVYLCASSLVGRAALSGNTIYFGEGSWLTVV.

V usage is TRBV9 and J usage is TRBJ1-1, with D unclear. The CDR3 length is 13 residues. Germline V CDR1 and CDR2: SGDLS, YYNGEE. V lost 0 bases and J lost 1, with 4 bases in between. CDR3 nucleotides: TGTGCCAGCAGCGTAGCAGAGAACACTGAAGCTTTCTTT. It is translated as CASSVAENTEAFF.

The V gene is TRBV2, the J gene TRBJ1-4; 9 bases align to TRBD1. The germline V gene encodes CDR1 SNHLY and CDR2 FYNNEI. V lost 7 bases and J lost 6; bases outside the gene matches: 3. The CDR3 contains 13 residues. The CDR3 sequence: CASTRDRDEKLFF. CDR3 in DNA: TGTGCCAGCACCCGGGACAGGGATGAAAAACTGTTTTTT.

The V call is TRBV10-3, the J call TRBJ1-1; perhaps TRBD1 as D (6 bases). The germline gives CDR1 ENHRY, CDR2 SYGVKD. The V and J ends lost 7 bases and 4 bases respectively, with 13 bases between them. The CDR3 runs to 13 residues. The CDR3 is CAITSGDGTEAFF. The CDR3, as DNA: TGTGCCATCACTTCAGGGGATGGCACTGAAGCTTTCTTT.

The gene calls are TRBV2 and TRBJ2-1; 9 bases fit TRBD1. Unmatched junction bases numbered 11, after V lost 6 bases and J lost 5 bases. The germline V gene has CDR1 SNHLY and CDR2 FYNNEI. This CDR3 spans 16 amino acids. CDR3 sequence: CASSPRDRAVDNEQFF. CDR3 sequence (DNA): TGTGCCAGCAGCCCAAGGGACAGGGCTGTGGACAATGAGCAGTTCTTC.

This clone was found a few times. The V and J genes are TRBV30 and TRBJ2-7; 8 bases fit TRBD1. V lost 3 bases, J lost 6 bases, and 7 bases stayed unmatched. This CDR3 is built from 13 residues. Germline V lookup: CDR1 GTSNPN, CDR2 SVGIG (reference sequence). CDR3 loop: CAWRARTGSEQYF. The CDR3 DNA follows: TGTGCCTGGAGGGCGCGGACAGGGTCCGAGCAGTACTTC.

J is TRBJ2-3 and V is TRBV30; tentatively, D is TRBD1 (5 bases). This CDR3 is 12 amino acids long. Trimming took off 5 bases at V and 4 bases at J, with 10 bases between the two ends. CDR1 and CDR2 from the germline V gene are GTSNPN and SVGIG (reference sequence). The CDR3 region has the DNA TGTGCCTGGCTCTTACAGGCAGATACGCAGTATTTT. The encoded protein is CAWLLQADTQYF.

V gene TRBV4-2 combines with J gene TRBJ2-2; D unresolved. V lost 4 bases, J lost 4 bases, and 7 bases lay in between. Germline V CDR1 and CDR2: LGHNA, YNFKEQ. This CDR3 has 13 residues. The CDR3 region is CASSLTVTGELFF. CDR3 nucleotide sequence: TGTGCCAGCAGCCTGACTGTCACCGGGGAGCTGTTTTTT.

The chain couples TRBV7-9 to TRBJ1-4; D might be TRBD1 (5 bases). This CDR3 spans 15 amino acids. Trimming removed 10 bases at V and 3 bases at J, with 18 bases between. Germline CDR1 is SEHNR and CDR2 is FQNEAQ (reference sequence). CDR3 coding DNA: TGTGCCACCGCCCGGTTTAGGGGCTCTAATGAAAAACTGTTTTTT. Its translation: CATARFRGSNEKLFF.

This chain links TRBV4-3 with TRBJ2-3; TRBD2 might be the D (6 bases). The CDR3 sequence is 14 residues long. Germline assignment: CDR1 LGHNA and CDR2 YSLEER. Trimming pared 3 bases from V and 2 bases from J, leaving 9 bases between. The CDR3 here is CASSQRTITDTQYF. DNA for the CDR3: TGCGCCAGCAGCCAGAGGACTATCACAGATACGCAGTATTTT.

The chain recombines TRBV11-1 with TRBJ2-5; tentative D call: TRBD2 (7 bases). Per the germline V gene, CDR1 is SGHAT and CDR2 is FQDESV (reference sequence). The CDR3 is made up of 15 amino acids. The V end lost 6 bases, the J end lost 1 base, and 15 bases lay between the germline ends. CDR3 sequence reads: CASRKGGRVQETQYF. DNA for the CDR3: TGTGCCAGCAGAAAGGGGGGGCGGGTCCAAGAGACCCAGTACTTC.

The chain has TRBV25-1 and TRBJ2-7; 10 nucleotides align to TRBD2. Germline V gene data show CDR1 as MGHDK and CDR2 as SYGVNS. V gave up 1 base and J gave up 4 bases; unmatched junction bases: 4. The CDR3 length is 15 residues. The CDR3 sequence: CASSESAGGPYEQYF. CDR3 DNA: TGTGCCAGCAGTGAATCAGCGGGGGGGCCTTACGAGCAGTACTTC.

The V call is TRBV10-3, the J call TRBJ1-5; D uncertain. CDR1 is ENHRY and CDR2 is SYGVKD in the germline V gene. The CDR3 length is 14 residues. V lost 10 bases to trimming and J lost 2 bases, with 15 bases between them. The CDR3: CATDAIHRNQPQHF. For the CDR3, the DNA is TGTGCCACCGATGCGATTCATCGCAATCAGCCCCAGCATTTT.

The chain is built from TRBV10-3 and TRBJ2-3; D might be TRBD1 (6 bases). V was pared by 4 bases and J by 2 bases, with 10 bases between. CDR1 is ENHRY, CDR2 SYGVKD, per germline. The CDR3 sequence is 14 residues long. Written as DNA, the CDR3 is TGTGCCATCAGTGCGGCAGGGGACACAGATACGCAGTATTTT. Translated, it gives CAISAAGDTDTQYF.

V usage is TRBV19 and J usage is TRBJ1-2; D not certain. Trimming cost V 3 bases and J 7 bases, with 9 bases left between them. This CDR3 comprises 12 residues. Germline V gives CDR1 LNHDA, CDR2 SQIVND (reference sequence). CDR3 coding DNA: TGTGCCAGTAGTATCGCCAGCGGTGGCTACACCTTC. Its protein product is CASSIASGGYTF.

A word on this clone: Other DNA variants within this sample encode the same CDR3. The rearrangement joins TRBV7-2 to TRBJ1-2, with D maybe TRBD1 (5 bases). Trimming removed 1 base at V and 4 bases at J, with 7 bases between. This CDR3 has 13 amino acids. Germline values: CDR1 SGHTA, CDR2 FQGNSA. CDR3 sequence (DNA): TGTGCCAGCAGCTTAGGACAGAGCTATGGCTACACCTTC. Its protein is CASSLGQSYGYTF.